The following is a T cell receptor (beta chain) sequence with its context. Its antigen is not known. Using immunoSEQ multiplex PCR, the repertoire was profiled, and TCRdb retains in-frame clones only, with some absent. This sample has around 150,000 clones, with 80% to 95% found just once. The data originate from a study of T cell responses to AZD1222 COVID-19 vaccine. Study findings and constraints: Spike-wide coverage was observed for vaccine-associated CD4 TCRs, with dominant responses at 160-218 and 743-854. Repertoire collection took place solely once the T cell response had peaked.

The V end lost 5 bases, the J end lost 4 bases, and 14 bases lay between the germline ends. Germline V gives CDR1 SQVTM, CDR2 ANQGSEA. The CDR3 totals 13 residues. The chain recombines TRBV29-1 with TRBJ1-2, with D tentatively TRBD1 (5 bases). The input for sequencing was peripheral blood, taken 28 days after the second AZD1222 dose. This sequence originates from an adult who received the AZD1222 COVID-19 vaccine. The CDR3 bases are TGCAGCGTTTACTCGGGACTCATCTATGGCTACACCTTC. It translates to CSVYSGLIYGYTF.